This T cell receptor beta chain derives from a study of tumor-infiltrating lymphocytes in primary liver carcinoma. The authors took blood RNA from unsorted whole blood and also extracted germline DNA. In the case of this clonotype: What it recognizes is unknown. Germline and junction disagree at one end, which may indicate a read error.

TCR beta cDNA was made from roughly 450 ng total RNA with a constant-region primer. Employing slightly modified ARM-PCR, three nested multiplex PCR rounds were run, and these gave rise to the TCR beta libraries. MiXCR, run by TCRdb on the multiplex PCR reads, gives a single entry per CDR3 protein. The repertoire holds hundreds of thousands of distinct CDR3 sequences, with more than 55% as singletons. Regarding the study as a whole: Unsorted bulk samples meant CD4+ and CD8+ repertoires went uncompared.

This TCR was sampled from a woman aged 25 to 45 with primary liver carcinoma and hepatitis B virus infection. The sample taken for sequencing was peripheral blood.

CDR3 residues: CASNLTSGSEQYF. DNA of the CDR3: TGTGCCAGCAACTTAACTAGCGGGAGCGAGCAGTACTTC. The chain is built from TRBV11-2 and TRBJ2-7, with TRBD2 matching over 11 bases. This CDR3 is built from 13 residues. CDR1 and CDR2 (germline): SGHAT, FQNNGV. Using reference TRBV11-2 and TRBJ2-7 for the parts outside the CDR3, the full variable domain is EAGVAQSPRYKIIEKRQSVAFWCNPISGHATLYWYQQILGQGPKLLIQFQNNGVVDDSQLPKDRFSAERLKGVDSTLKIQPAKLEDSAVYLCASNLTSGSEQYFGPGTRLTVT.